The source of this T cell receptor beta chain is a study of T cells in women clearing cervical HPV infection. Study-level background: Case blood drawn at lesion detection; control blood after infection cleared.

With respect to this clone: The antigen remains unidentified. A junction end diverges from the germline sequence, so it may reflect a read error. The read is 3 residues too short to cover the CDR3 end, so that end is filled in from the germline J gene.

Assay used: immunoSEQ multiplex PCR; TCRdb lists only in-frame clones, some missing. The sample's table shows 44,000 or so clones. Overall study findings and caveats: Repertoire richness, not evenness, was significantly elevated in CIN3+ cases versus controls.

The CDR3 is 15 amino acids. Germline V lookup: CDR1 DFQATT, CDR2 SNEGSKA (reference sequence). The V call is TRBV20-1, the J call TRBJ1-3; D is ambiguous. This TCR was recovered from a woman aged 18 to 69 with a cervical HPV16 infection that either progressed to CIN3+ or cleared (not recorded which). Sample: blood buffy coat. The CDR3 bases that were read are TGCAGTGCTAGAGATCCACAGTCCTCTGGAAACATC. As protein: CSARDPQSSGNI. The whole CDR3 region reads CSARDPQSSGNIIYF.